This T cell receptor beta chain was recovered during a study of T cells in Graves' hyperthyroidism and ophthalmopathy. In germline, CDR1 is SNHLY, CDR2 FYNNEI. The CDR3 consists of 12 residues. The ends were cut back, 10 bases at V and 1 base at J, with 7 bases in the middle. Amplification of TCR beta CDR3 regions used RNA as the template. First-round RT-PCR targeting the TCR CDR3 was performed with the HTBI primer set. TCRdb analysed the multiplex PCR reads with MiXCR anew, one entry per CDR3 protein. The sample consists of approximately 870,000 distinct CDR3 sequences, roughly 37% of them appearing once. This clonotype was picked up many times.

The receptor was derived from a man between 18 and 29 years old with Graves' hyperthyroidism. V is TRBV2 and J is TRBJ2-2, with D unresolved. Sequenced sample: blood. Here the CDR3 reads CATLRNTGELFF. The DNA of the CDR3 is TGTGCCACGCTCCGGAACACCGGGGAGCTGTTTTTT.